This T cell receptor beta chain was sequenced in a study of CD8+CD57+ T cells in acquired aplastic anemia. V shed 4 bases and J 0 bases; nucleotides not matched to a gene: 12. The CDR3 is made up of 17 amino acids. Germline V lookup: CDR1 MNHNY, CDR2 SVGAGI (reference sequence). Sequencing was done on patients that had shown CD8+CD57+ cell expansion by flow cytometry. Both TCR beta VDJ combination and CDR3 sequence profiling were carried out. Genomic DNA was the template for this profiling. TCRdb independently ran MiXCR on the reads; one entry per CDR3 protein. Altogether approximately 250,000 distinct CDR3 sequences are present, roughly 82% being singletons, with the ten largest covering approximately 40%.

The sample taken for sequencing was sorted CD4+, CD8+, or CD8+CD57+ T cells (not recorded which) from PBMCs. The receptor's source is a human donor with aplastic anemia. The chain uses TRBV6-6 and TRBJ2-7; TRBD2 matches 7 bases. This CDR3 reads CASSLLPLSSGSYEQYF. CDR3 DNA: TGTGCCAGCAGTTTACTACCTCTATCTAGCGGCTCCTACGAGCAGTACTTC.